Following are 12 T cell receptor beta chains from one sample sequenced in a study of cytotoxic CD8 clonotypes in ibrutinib-treated CLL. The repertoire was sequenced with immunoSEQ multiplex PCR; TCRdb's copy has only in-frame clones and lacks some. Found here are 40,000 to 55,000 clones, around 78% of them singletons; the top ten hold roughly 21%. Sequenced here: PBMCs, sampled after 24 months of ibrutinib treatment. The source of these receptors is a human donor with chronic lymphocytic leukemia.

A few counts support this clone. The rearrangement uses TRBV6-1 and TRBJ1-5; 10 nucleotides line up with TRBD1. CDR1 and CDR2 from the germline V gene are MNHNS and SASEGT. J lost 5 bases, V lost 7 bases, and 2 bases had no gene match. The CDR3 spans 13 residues. CDR3 sequence: CASIGTGDQPQHF. For the CDR3, the DNA is TGTGCCAGCATTGGGACAGGGGATCAGCCCCAGCATTTT.

The CDR3 nucleotides read TGTGCCAGTATGGGCCGAGGACTAGCGACTTACAATGAGCAGTTCTTC. Encoded protein: CASMGRGLATYNEQFF. The V and J genes are TRBV19 and TRBJ2-1, with 9 bases aligning to TRBD2. V was pared by 7 bases and J by 4 bases, with 11 bases of the junction left unmatched. Germline CDR1 reads LNHDA; CDR2 reads SQIVND (reference sequence). The CDR3 sequence is 16 residues long.

The chain couples TRBV9 to TRBJ1-3; D gene ambiguous. The CDR3 is 14 residues long. Looked up from germline, CDR1 is SGDLS and CDR2 is YYNGEE. V was cut by 0 bases and J by 0 bases, with 4 bases left in between. DNA for the CDR3: TGTGCCAGCAGCGTAGCAGTCTCTGGAAACACCATATATTTT. Its protein is CASSVAVSGNTIYF.

V and J are TRBV5-8 and TRBJ1-2; no clear D. Deletions cut 0 bases from V and 3 bases from J, with 9 bases between. In germline, CDR1 is SGHTS, CDR2 YDEGEE. The CDR3 runs to 14 residues. CDR3 in amino acids: CASSLVQVDYGYTF. In DNA form, the CDR3 reads TGTGCCAGCAGCTTGGTTCAGGTAGACTATGGCTACACCTTC. Looking up the rest from reference TRBV5-8 and TRBJ1-2 gives the full variable domain: EAGVTQSPTHLIKTRGQQATLRCSPISGHTSVYWYQQALGLGLQFLLWYDEGEERNRGNFPPRFSGRQFPNYSSELNVNALELEDSALYLCASSLVQVDYGYTFGSGTRLTVV.

V is TRBV7-6 and J is TRBJ1-1, with 7 bases lining up with TRBD1. This CDR3 contains 14 residues. J was trimmed by 5 bases and V by 5 bases; bases with no gene match: 8. Germline loops: CDR1 SGHVS, CDR2 FNYEAQ. The CDR3 nucleotides are TGTGCCAGCAGCCGACAGGGCAAAGGGACTGAAGCTTTCTTT. Its protein product is CASSRQGKGTEAFF.

The chain combines TRBV18 with TRBJ1-1, with D perhaps matching TRBD1 (5 bases). The CDR3 totals 14 residues. The germline gives CDR1 KGHSH, CDR2 LQKENI. Trimming cost V 3 bases and J 1 base, with 9 bases left between them. CDR3 residues: CASSPGGKNTEAFF. DNA for the CDR3: TGTGCCAGCTCACCCGGGGGGAAGAACACTGAAGCTTTCTTT.

V gene TRBV5-1 combines with J gene TRBJ1-3; D call uncertain. This CDR3 has 14 amino acids. In germline, CDR1 is SGHRS, CDR2 YFSETQ. V shed 0 bases and J shed 0 bases, with 4 bases lying between them. CDR3 bases: TGCGCCAGCAGCTTGGACAGCTCTGGAAACACCATATATTTT. It codes for CASSLDSSGNTIYF.

The chain is built from TRBV7-9 and TRBJ1-5, with D unclear. The CDR3 consists of 14 residues. Per germline, CDR1 SEHNR and CDR2 FQNEAQ (reference sequence). The V end lost 3 bases, the J end lost 0 bases, and 6 bases lay between the germline ends. The chain's CDR3 is CASSFGDSNQPQHF. DNA for the CDR3: TGTGCCAGCAGCTTCGGTGATAGCAATCAGCCCCAGCATTTT.

The chain couples TRBV18 to TRBJ1-2; TRBD1 is a possible D gene (5 bases). In germline, CDR1 is KGHSH, CDR2 LQKENI. Trimming took off 3 bases at V and 3 bases at J, with 14 bases between the two ends. The CDR3 is made up of 15 amino acids. The CDR3 is CASSPQETAYYGYTF. The CDR3 bases are TGTGCCAGCTCACCTCAAGAGACAGCTTACTATGGCTACACCTTC.

The V gene is TRBV10-3, the J gene TRBJ2-3; D remains unclear. Germline CDR1 and CDR2: ENHRY and SYGVKD. The CDR3 totals 9 residues. Trimming pared 7 bases from V and 11 bases from J, leaving 7 bases between. The CDR3 DNA sequence: TGTGCCATCAAAGGAATGCAGTATTTT. This codes for CAIKGMQYF.

The chain couples TRBV18 to TRBJ2-1; TRBD2 is a possible D gene (5 bases). The germline V gene has CDR1 KGHSH and CDR2 LQKENI. V dropped 1 base and J dropped 8 bases, with 9 bases sitting between them. The CDR3 sequence is 13 residues long. CDR3 in amino acids: CASSPRTRDEQFF. DNA of the CDR3: TGTGCCAGCTCACCACGTACGAGGGATGAGCAGTTCTTC.

The chain employs TRBV28 and TRBJ2-7; 14 nucleotides line up with TRBD2. This CDR3 is built from 16 residues. Per the germline V gene, CDR1 is MDHEN and CDR2 is SYDVKM. V was pared by 6 bases and J by 3 bases, with 7 bases of the junction left unmatched. The CDR3 coding sequence is TGTGCCAGCAGCCCTCGAGGACTAGCGGGAGGCTACGAGCAGTACTTC. Translated: CASSPRGLAGGYEQYF.